The entry below gives a single TCR beta chain sequence along with its context. Antigen specificity is unknown. TCRdb re-called the 5' RACE reads through MiXCR, storing one row per CDR3 protein. The sample carries hundreds of thousands of distinct CDR3 sequences, roughly 13% recorded once. This specimen belongs to a study of T-cell memory formation after mild COVID-19. General observations from the study: Shrinking CD4+ clones resided mostly in CM and EM, and CD8+ ones in EMRA. Second-wave clones reaching peak frequency on day 37 lacked confirmed SARS-CoV-2 specificity.

Deletions cut 2 bases from V and 4 bases from J, with 8 bases between. Germline lookup yields CDR1 LGHNA and CDR2 YSLEER. This CDR3 comprises 13 residues. This receptor was taken from a man in his late teens or twenties who had mild COVID-19 (a few samples of this study predate the infection). Cell type and time point are not known. This chain links TRBV4-3 with TRBJ1-1; D not certain. What was sequenced was PBMCs or a T cell subset sorted from them (not recorded which). Here the CDR3 reads CASSQFMGTEAFF. The CDR3 DNA sequence: TGCGCCAGCAGCCAATTCATGGGCACTGAAGCTTTCTTT.